This entry lists 2 T cell receptor beta chains sequenced from one sample in a study of T cells in Graves' hyperthyroidism and ophthalmopathy (dated by TCRdb to the late 2010s). The library relied on multiplex PCR. Sequencing instrument: Illumina HiSeq 2000. Amplification of TCR beta CDR3 regions was carried out from RNA transcripts. A first-round RT-PCR of the TCR CDR3 used the HTBI primer set with the Qiagen OneStep RT-PCR kit. TCRdb ran its own pipeline on the public reads, namely fastp trimming at Q25 and MiXCR clone calling, and kept in-frame beta chains. Entries that share a CDR3 protein sequence are merged under the most common genes and DNA. Present in this sample are some 800,000 distinct CDR3 sequences, around 38% of which were seen just once. The ten top clones hold 8.9% of the sample. Sequencing used blood. The receptor source for this set is a young man with Graves' hyperthyroidism.

As for this clonotype: As the CDR3 is not closed by the conserved phenylalanine or tryptophan, this likely results from a read error. The chain employs TRBV20-1 and TRBJ2-7, with 8 bases lining up with TRBD1. CDR1 and CDR2 from the germline V gene are DFQATT and SNEGSKA (reference sequence). V was pared by 6 bases and J by 2 bases, with 9 bases of the junction left unmatched. This CDR3 is built from 14 residues. The CDR3 reads CSAANQGAPYEQYL. CDR3 sequence (DNA): TGCAGTGCCGCGAATCAGGGGGCACCCTACGAGCAGTACCTC.

This clonotype was seen a few times. The germline gene is not matched at one end of the junction; a read error may be the cause. V and J are TRBV10-3 and TRBJ2-7, with TRBD1 matching over 7 bases. The CDR3 runs 15 residues. The germline V gene encodes CDR1 ENHRY and CDR2 SYGVKD. This CDR3 is CASSGLTGRADEQYF. The CDR3 DNA follows: TGTGCCAGCAGTGGGTTGACAGGGCGTGCCGACGAGCAGTACTTC.